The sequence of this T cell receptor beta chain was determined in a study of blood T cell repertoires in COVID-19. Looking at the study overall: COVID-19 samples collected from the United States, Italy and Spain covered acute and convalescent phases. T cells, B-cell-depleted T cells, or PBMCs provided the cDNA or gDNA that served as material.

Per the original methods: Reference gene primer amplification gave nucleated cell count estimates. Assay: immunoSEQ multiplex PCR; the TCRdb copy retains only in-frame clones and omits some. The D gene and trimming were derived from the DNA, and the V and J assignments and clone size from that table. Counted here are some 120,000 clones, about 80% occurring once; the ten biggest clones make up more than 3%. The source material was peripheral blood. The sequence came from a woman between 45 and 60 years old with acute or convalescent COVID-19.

Here the CDR3 reads CASSTGFSNTGELFF. The CDR3 DNA sequence: TGTGCCAGCAGCACCGGGTTTTCGAACACCGGGGAGCTGTTTTTT. The V gene is TRBV6-5, the J gene TRBJ2-2; D not resolved. CDR1 and CDR2 from the germline V gene are MNHEY and SVGAGI. Trimming removed 6 bases from V and 0 bases from J, with 11 bases in between. The CDR3 sequence is 15 residues long.